Described below is a single T cell receptor (beta chain) sequence and its context. This record belongs to a study of regulatory T cells in long-lasting Graves disease. Losses at the gene ends were 4 bases for V and 6 bases for J; bases not matched to a gene: 11. Looked up from germline, CDR1 is LGHDT and CDR2 is YNNKEL (reference sequence). This CDR3 spans 15 amino acids. Assembly of TCR beta libraries relied on iRepertoire HTBI primers together with Arm-PCR of CDR3 regions. TCRdb used MiXCR to reprocess the multiplex PCR reads, holding one entry per CDR3 protein. The table shows around 400,000 distinct CDR3 sequences, with 15% occurring only once. The sample's time point: newly diagnosed GD, antithyroid drugs for less than 3 months. From RNA extracted from PBMCs, the TCR library was made. The same specimen was also included in a second study, on T cells in Graves' hyperthyroidism and ophthalmopathy.

The source of this sequence is a woman aged 40 to 49 with Graves disease. V usage is TRBV3-1 and J usage is TRBJ1-1; the match to TRBD1 covers 7 bases. The sample was peripheral blood mononuclear cells (PBMCs), taken at new diagnosis, from a patient treated with antithyroid drugs. CDR3 residues: CASSRNRDRSSEAFF. CDR3 nucleotide sequence: TGTGCCAGCAGCCGAAACCGGGACAGATCCTCTGAAGCTTTCTTT.